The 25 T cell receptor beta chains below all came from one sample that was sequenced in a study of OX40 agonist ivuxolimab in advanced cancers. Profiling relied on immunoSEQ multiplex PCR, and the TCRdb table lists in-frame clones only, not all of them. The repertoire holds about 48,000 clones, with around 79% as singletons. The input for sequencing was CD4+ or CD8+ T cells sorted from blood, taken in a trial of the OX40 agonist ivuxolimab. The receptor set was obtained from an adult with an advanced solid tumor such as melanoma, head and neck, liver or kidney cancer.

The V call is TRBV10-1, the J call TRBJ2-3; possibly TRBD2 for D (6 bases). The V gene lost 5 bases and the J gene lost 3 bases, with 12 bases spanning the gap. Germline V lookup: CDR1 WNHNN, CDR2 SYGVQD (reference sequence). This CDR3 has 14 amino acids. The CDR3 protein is CASSRDSRTDTQYF. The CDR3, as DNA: TGCGCCAGCAGTCGGGACTCCAGGACAGATACGCAGTATTTT.

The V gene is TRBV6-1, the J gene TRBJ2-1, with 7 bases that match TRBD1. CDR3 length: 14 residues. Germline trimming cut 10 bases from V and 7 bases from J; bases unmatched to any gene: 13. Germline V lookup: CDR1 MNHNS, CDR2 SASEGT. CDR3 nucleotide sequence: TGTGCCACTACCCTTAGACAGGGATGGAATGAGCAGTTCTTC. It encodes CATTLRQGWNEQFF.

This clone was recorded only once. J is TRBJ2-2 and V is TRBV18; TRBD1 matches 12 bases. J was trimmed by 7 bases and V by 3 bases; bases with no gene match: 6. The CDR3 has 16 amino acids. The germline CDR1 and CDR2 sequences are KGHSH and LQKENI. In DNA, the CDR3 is TGTGCCAGCTCACCTAGGGACAGGGGGCGCGGCGGGGAGCTGTTTTTT. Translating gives CASSPRDRGRGGELFF.

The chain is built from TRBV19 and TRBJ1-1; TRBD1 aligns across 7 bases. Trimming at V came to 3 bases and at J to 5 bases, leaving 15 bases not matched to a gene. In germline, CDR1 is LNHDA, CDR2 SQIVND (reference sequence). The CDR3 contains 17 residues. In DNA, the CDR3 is TGTGCCAGTAGTATTTTTTCGGCAGGGGGAGCGGGGACTGAAGCTTTCTTT. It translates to CASSIFSAGGAGTEAFF.

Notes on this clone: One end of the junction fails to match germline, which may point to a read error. The chain's CDR3 is CASSLAHGTSGYNEQFF. CDR3 DNA sequence: TGTGCTAGCAGCTTAGCTCACGGGACTAGCGGCTACAATGAGCAGTTCTTC. This sequence joins TRBV7-7 and TRBJ2-1; 11 bases match TRBD2. The CDR3 totals 17 residues. Germline values: CDR1 SSHAT, CDR2 FNYEAQ (reference sequence). Filled out from reference TRBV7-7 and TRBJ2-1, the complete variable domain reads GAGVSQSPRYKVTKRGQDVTLRCDPISSHATLYWYQQALGQGPEFLTYFNYEAQPDKSGLPSDRFSAERPEGSISTLTIQRTEQRDSAMYRCASSLAHGTSGYNEQFFGPGTRLTVL.

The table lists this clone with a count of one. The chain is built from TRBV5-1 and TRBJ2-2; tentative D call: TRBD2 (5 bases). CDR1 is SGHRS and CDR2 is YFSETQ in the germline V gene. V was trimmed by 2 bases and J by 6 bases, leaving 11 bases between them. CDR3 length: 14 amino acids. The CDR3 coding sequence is TGCGCCAGCAGCTTCGGGGAGTCCTCCGGGGAGCTGTTTTTT. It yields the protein CASSFGESSGELFF.

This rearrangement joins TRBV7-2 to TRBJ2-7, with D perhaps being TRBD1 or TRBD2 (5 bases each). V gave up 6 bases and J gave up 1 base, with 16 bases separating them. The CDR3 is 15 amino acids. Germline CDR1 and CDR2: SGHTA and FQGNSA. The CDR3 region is CASSLSGTVSYEQYF. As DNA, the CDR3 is TGTGCCAGCAGTTTATCCGGGACGGTTTCCTACGAGCAGTACTTC.

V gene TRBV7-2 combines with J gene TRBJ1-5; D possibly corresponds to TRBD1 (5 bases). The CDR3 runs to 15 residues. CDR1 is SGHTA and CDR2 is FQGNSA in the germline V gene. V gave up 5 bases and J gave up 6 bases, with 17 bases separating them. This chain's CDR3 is CASSPARGAGQPQHF. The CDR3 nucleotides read TGTGCCAGCAGCCCCGCCCGAGGGGCTGGTCAGCCCCAGCATTTT.

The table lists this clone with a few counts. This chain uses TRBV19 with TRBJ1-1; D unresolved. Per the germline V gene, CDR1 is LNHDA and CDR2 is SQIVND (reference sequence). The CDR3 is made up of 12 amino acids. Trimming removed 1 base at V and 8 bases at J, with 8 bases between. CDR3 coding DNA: TGTGCCAGTAGTATAGGAAGTGCCGAAGCTTTCTTT. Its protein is CASSIGSAEAFF.

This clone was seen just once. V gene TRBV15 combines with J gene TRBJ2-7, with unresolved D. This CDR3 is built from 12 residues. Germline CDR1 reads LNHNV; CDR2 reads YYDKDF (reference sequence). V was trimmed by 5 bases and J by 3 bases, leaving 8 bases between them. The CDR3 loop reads CATSQMGYEQYF. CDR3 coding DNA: TGTGCCACCAGCCAGATGGGCTACGAGCAGTACTTC.

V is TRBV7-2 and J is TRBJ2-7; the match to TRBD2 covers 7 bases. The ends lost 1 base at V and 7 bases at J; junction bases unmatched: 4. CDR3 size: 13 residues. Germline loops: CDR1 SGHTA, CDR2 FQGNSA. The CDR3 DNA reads TGTGCCAGCAGCTTAGTCTTGGGGGGGGAGCAGTACTTC. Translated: CASSLVLGGEQYF.

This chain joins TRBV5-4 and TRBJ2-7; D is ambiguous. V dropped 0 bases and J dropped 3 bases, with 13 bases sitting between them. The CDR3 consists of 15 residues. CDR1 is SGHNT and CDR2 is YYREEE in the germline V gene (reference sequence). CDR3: CASSLGQEKYYEQYF. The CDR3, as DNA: TGTGCCAGCAGCTTGGGGCAGGAGAAGTACTACGAGCAGTACTTC.

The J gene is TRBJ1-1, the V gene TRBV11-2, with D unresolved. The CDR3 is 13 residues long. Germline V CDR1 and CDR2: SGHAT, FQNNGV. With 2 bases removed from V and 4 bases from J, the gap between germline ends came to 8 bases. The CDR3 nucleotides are TGTGCCAGCAGCTTATTTAGCGGCACTGAAGCTTTCTTT. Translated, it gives CASSLFSGTEAFF.

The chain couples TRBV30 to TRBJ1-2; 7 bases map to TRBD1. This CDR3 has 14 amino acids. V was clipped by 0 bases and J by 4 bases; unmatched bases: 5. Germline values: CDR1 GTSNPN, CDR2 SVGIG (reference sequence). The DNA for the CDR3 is TGTGCCTGGAGTGTAAGGGCAGGGGGCTATGGCTACACCTTC. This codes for CAWSVRAGGYGYTF.

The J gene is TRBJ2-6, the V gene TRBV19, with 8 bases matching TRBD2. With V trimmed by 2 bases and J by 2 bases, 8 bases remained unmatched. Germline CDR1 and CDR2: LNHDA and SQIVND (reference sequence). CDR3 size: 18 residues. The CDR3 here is CASSISGLGRAGANVLTF. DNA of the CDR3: TGTGCCAGTAGTATATCGGGACTAGGTCGCGCTGGGGCCAACGTCCTGACTTTC.

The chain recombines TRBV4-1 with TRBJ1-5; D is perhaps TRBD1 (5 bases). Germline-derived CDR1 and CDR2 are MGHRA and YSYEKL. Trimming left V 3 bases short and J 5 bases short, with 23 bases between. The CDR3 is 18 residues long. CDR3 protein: CASSQYFRAPVLYQPQHF. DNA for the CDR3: TGCGCCAGCAGCCAGTATTTCAGGGCTCCGGTCCTCTATCAGCCCCAGCATTTT.

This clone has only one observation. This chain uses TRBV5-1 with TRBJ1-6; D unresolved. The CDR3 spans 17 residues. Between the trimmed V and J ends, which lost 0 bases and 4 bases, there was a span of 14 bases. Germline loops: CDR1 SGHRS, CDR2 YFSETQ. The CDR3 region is CASSLGAARQYNSPLHF. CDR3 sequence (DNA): TGCGCCAGCAGCTTGGGAGCTGCTAGGCAGTATAATTCACCCCTCCACTTT.

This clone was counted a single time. The CDR3 protein is CASSLRRGETQYF. The CDR3 nucleotides read TGCGCCAGCAGCTTGCGAAGGGGAGAGACCCAGTACTTC. V is TRBV5-1 and J is TRBJ2-5, with a tentative D call TRBD1 (5 bases). Trimming shortened V by 1 base and J by 4 bases, and 8 bases separated the two germline ends. CDR1 is SGHRS, CDR2 YFSETQ, per germline. CDR3 length: 13 residues. The full variable domain, with the rest looked up from reference TRBV5-1 and TRBJ2-5, is KAGVTQTPRYLIKTRGQQVTLSCSPISGHRSVSWYQQTPGQGLQFLFEYFSETQRNKGNFPGRFSGRQFSNSRSEMNVSTLELGDSALYLCASSLRRGETQYFGPGTRLLVL.

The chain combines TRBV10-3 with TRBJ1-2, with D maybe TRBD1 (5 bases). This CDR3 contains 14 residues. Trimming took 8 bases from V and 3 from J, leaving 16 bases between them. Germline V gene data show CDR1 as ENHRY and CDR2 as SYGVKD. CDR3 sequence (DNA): TGTGCCATCGGGACCATGGGTCTCCACTATGGCTACACCTTC. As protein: CAIGTMGLHYGYTF.

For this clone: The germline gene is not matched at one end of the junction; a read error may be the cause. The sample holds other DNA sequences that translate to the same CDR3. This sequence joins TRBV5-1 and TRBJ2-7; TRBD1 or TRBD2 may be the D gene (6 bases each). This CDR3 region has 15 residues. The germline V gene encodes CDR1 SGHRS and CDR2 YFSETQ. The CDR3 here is CASSLVPGAQGEQYF. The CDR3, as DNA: TGCGCCAGTAGCTTGGTCCCGGGGGCGCAAGGCGAGCAGTACTTC.

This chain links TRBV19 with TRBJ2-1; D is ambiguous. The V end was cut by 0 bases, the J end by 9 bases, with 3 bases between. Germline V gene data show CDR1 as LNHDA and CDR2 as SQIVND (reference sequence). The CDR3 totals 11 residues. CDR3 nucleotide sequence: TGTGCCAGTAGTATAGATCGTGAGCAGTTCTTC. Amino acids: CASSIDREQFF.

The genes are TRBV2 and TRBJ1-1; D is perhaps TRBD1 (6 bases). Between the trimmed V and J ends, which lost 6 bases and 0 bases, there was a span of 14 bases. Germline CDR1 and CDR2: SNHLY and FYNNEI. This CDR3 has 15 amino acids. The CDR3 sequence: CASRGRTEMNTEAFF. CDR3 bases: TGTGCCAGCAGAGGACGGACAGAAATGAACACTGAAGCTTTCTTT.

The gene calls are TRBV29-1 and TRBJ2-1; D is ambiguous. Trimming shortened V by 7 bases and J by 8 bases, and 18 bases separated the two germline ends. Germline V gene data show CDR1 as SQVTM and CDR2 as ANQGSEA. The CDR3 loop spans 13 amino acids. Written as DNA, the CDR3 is TGCAGCGCCCCGCGCGCCGCTGGCGATGAGCAGTTCTTC. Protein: CSAPRAAGDEQFF.

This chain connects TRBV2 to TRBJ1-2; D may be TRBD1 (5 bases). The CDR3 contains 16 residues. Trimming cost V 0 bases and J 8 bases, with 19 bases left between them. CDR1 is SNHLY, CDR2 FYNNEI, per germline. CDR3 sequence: CASSEATDRRAGGYTF. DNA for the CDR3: TGTGCCAGCAGTGAAGCCACCGACAGAAGGGCGGGGGGCTACACCTTC. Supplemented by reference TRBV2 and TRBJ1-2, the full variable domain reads EPEVTQTPSHQVTQMGQEVILRCVPISNHLYFYWYRQILGQKVEFLVSFYNNEISEKSEIFDDQFSVERPDGSNFTLKIRSTKLEDSAMYFCASSEATDRRAGGYTFGSGTRLTVV.

The CDR3 loop is CASSSKHRGMNTEAFF. For the CDR3, the DNA is TGTGCCAGCAGCTCAAAGCACAGGGGGATGAACACTGAAGCTTTCTTT. The chain joins TRBV7-3 to TRBJ1-1, with 8 bases matching TRBD1. Germline lookup yields CDR1 SGHTA and CDR2 FQGTGA. After removal of 4 bases from V and 0 bases from J, the junction contained 7 bases not matched to a gene. The CDR3 length is 16 residues.